What follows are 5 T cell receptor beta chains derived from one specimen sequenced in a study of blood T cell repertoires in COVID-19. TCRdb's copy holds only in-frame clones and misses some; the assay was immunoSEQ multiplex PCR. The sample holds a few hundred thousand clones, approximately 87% seen once. The material sequenced was peripheral blood. The receptors stem from a human donor in a cohort sampled during active COVID-19.

This chain joins TRBV5-1 and TRBJ1-6, with TRBD1 matching 7 bases. With V trimmed by 4 bases and J by 4 bases, 14 bases remained unmatched. Germline V gene sequence: CDR1 SGHRS, CDR2 YFSETQ. The CDR3 is 18 amino acids. CDR3 amino acids: CASSPGRGQLLYNSPLHF. The CDR3 DNA reads TGCGCCAGCAGCCCAGGACGGGGACAGTTACTTTATAATTCACCCCTCCACTTT. Variable domain in full (rest from reference TRBV5-1 and TRBJ1-6): KAGVTQTPRYLIKTRGQQVTLSCSPISGHRSVSWYQQTPGQGLQFLFEYFSETQRNKGNFPGRFSGRQFSNSRSEMNVSTLELGDSALYLCASSPGRGQLLYNSPLHFGNGTRLTVT.

Worth noting for this clone: The sample carries other DNA sequences with the same CDR3. The gene calls are TRBV18 and TRBJ2-2; 7 bases are shared with TRBD1. This CDR3 is 15 amino acids long. CDR1 is KGHSH, CDR2 LQKENI, per germline. The ends lost 3 bases at V and 4 bases at J; junction bases unmatched: 5. This CDR3 reads CASSPRQGPTGELFF. The CDR3 DNA reads TGTGCCAGCTCACCGAGACAGGGTCCCACCGGGGAGCTGTTTTTT.

The count of this clone is one. The gene calls are TRBV7-3 and TRBJ2-6; D is perhaps TRBD1 (5 bases). V lost 1 base to trimming and J lost 0 bases, with 22 bases between them. Germline values: CDR1 SGHTA, CDR2 FQGTGA. The CDR3 spans 21 residues. CDR3 coding DNA: TGTGCCAGCAGCTTAATAGGTGGGGCAGGGAAAGCCTTCTCTGGGGCCAACGTCCTGACTTTC. It translates to CASSLIGGAGKAFSGANVLTF.

A remark on this clone: The same CDR3 also results from other DNA sequences found in this sample. The J gene is TRBJ2-1, the V gene TRBV7-2; D unclear. Per the germline V gene, CDR1 is SGHTA and CDR2 is FQGNSA. V was trimmed by 3 bases and J by 6 bases, leaving 9 bases between them. The CDR3 loop spans 13 amino acids. As DNA, the CDR3 is TGTGCCAGCAGCTTGATAGGCGGCAATGAGCAGTTCTTC. This gives the protein CASSLIGGNEQFF.

The V call is TRBV3-1 (or the pseudogene TRBV3-2), the J call TRBJ2-1; 9 bases line up with TRBD2. J lost 7 bases, V lost 4 bases, and 14 bases had no gene match. The length of the CDR3 is 17 residues. Per germline, CDR1 LGHDT and CDR2 YNNKEL (reference sequence). The CDR3 sequence is CASSLLGTSNRENEQFF. CDR3 sequence (DNA): TGTGCCAGCAGCCTCTTGGGGACTAGCAATCGGGAGAATGAGCAGTTCTTC.